The clone carrying this TCR beta chain was counted a few times. Antigen: not known. Sorting recovered naive CD8 T cells on a CD8+CD4-CCR7+CD45RA+ profile. These data come from a study of molecular identifiers for immune sequencing clone quantification. General study findings and limits: Over 98% of effector molecules, but under 1% in naive cells, were held by clones with more than 20 RNA copies. Reportedly, one cell's Jurkat TCR RNA was detected within 1,100,000 naive CD8 cells.

CDR3 length: 15 residues. The germline CDR1 and CDR2 sequences are MGHRA and YSYEKL. V lost 0 bases and J lost 4, with 12 bases in between. Listed TCR primers, together with previously described methods, were used for the bulk TCR libraries. One entry per CDR3 protein, called by TCRdb with MiXCR from the PCR reads. The sample holds a few hundred thousand distinct CDR3 sequences, under 30% seen once. This chain joins TRBV4-1 and TRBJ1-1, with a tentative D call TRBD1 (5 bases). The sequenced sample was naive CD8+ T cells from blood, with Jurkat cell RNA spiked in. Subset specified: FACS-sorted CD8+CD4-CCR7+CD45RA+ naive T cells. The sequence came from a human donor in good health. Some libraries in this study had Jurkat cell RNA spiked in. This chain's CDR3 is CASSQEFRDLTEAFF. For the CDR3, the DNA is TGCGCCAGCAGCCAAGAGTTCCGGGACCTCACTGAAGCTTTCTTT.